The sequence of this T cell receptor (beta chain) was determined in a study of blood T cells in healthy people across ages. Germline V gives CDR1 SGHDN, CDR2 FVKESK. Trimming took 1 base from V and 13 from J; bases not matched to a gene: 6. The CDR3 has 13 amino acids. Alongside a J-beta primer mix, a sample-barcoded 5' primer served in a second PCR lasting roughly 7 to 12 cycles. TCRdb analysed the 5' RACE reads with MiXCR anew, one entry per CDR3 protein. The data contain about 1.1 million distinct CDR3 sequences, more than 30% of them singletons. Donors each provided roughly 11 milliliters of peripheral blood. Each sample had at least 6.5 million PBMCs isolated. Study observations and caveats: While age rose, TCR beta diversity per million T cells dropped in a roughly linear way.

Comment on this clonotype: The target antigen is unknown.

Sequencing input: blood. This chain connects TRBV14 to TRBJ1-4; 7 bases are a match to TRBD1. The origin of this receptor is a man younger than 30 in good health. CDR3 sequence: CASSQAGQARLFF. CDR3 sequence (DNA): TGTGCCAGCAGCCAAGCCGGACAGGCCCGACTGTTTTTT.